These T cell receptor beta chains were read from a single sample in a study of blood T cell repertoires in COVID-19. Sequencing was performed with immunoSEQ multiplex PCR; in TCRdb, only in-frame clones are kept and a portion is missing. The sample has approximately 30,000 clones; around 88% are singletons. The sequenced material came from peripheral blood. These receptor sequences come from a human donor in a cohort sampled during active COVID-19. The CDR3 runs from the conserved cysteine through the conserved F or W. Each record gives: clone size, V gene, J gene, D gene, CDR3 protein, CDR3 DNA. The D gene is left open where the match is weak. Clone size is stated in some rows and not others, as once, few, many or a class when expanded.

clone_size: -; v_call: TRBV6-5; j_call: TRBJ1-5; d_call: -; cdr3_aa: CASSVDSFSNQPQHF; cdr3_nt: TGTGCCAGCAGCGTTGACAGTTTTAGCAATCAGCCCCAGCATTTT
clone_size: -; v_call: TRBV12-3/TRBV12-4; j_call: TRBJ2-7; d_call: -; cdr3_aa: CASSRDSYYEQYF; cdr3_nt: TGTGCCAGCAGTCGGGACTCTTACTACGAGCAGTACTTC
clone_size: -; v_call: TRBV7-2; j_call: TRBJ2-1; d_call: TRBD2; cdr3_aa: CASSPSGTRNEQFF; cdr3_nt: TGTGCCAGCAGCCCTAGCGGGACAAGGAATGAGCAGTTCTTC
clone_size: -; v_call: TRBV18; j_call: TRBJ2-3; d_call: -; cdr3_aa: CASSPPGSDTQYF; cdr3_nt: TGTGCCAGCTCACCCCCGGGGTCAGATACGCAGTATTTT
clone_size: -; v_call: TRBV11-2; j_call: TRBJ2-7; d_call: -; cdr3_aa: CASSLFLFNEQYF; cdr3_nt: TGTGCCAGCAGCTTATTCCTATTCAACGAGCAGTACTTC
clone_size: -; v_call: TRBV28; j_call: TRBJ2-5; d_call: -; cdr3_aa: CASGLQYQETQYF; cdr3_nt: TGTGCCAGCGGTTTACAGTACCAAGAGACCCAGTACTTC
clone_size: -; v_call: TRBV6-5; j_call: TRBJ2-5; d_call: TRBD1; cdr3_aa: CASSSRDRGQETQYF; cdr3_nt: TGTGCCAGCAGTTCCCGGGACAGGGGACAAGAGACCCAGTACTTC
clone_size: -; v_call: TRBV29-1; j_call: TRBJ2-7; d_call: -; cdr3_aa: CSAATPLEPEQYF; cdr3_nt: TGCAGCGCCGCTACTCCTTTGGAGCCCGAGCAGTACTTC
clone_size: -; v_call: TRBV5-1; j_call: TRBJ1-5; d_call: TRBD1; cdr3_aa: CASSLGTGAQPQHF; cdr3_nt: TGCGCCAGCAGCTTGGGGACAGGGGCCCAGCCCCAGCATTTT
clone_size: -; v_call: TRBV7-3; j_call: TRBJ2-2; d_call: -; cdr3_aa: CASSLLGGPLNTGELFF; cdr3_nt: TGTGCCAGCAGCTTATTGGGCGGGCCACTCAACACCGGGGAGCTGTTTTTT
clone_size: -; v_call: TRBV5-4; j_call: TRBJ1-2; d_call: -; cdr3_aa: CASSLTSFGEGYTF; cdr3_nt: TGTGCCAGCAGCTTAACTAGCTTTGGGGAAGGCTACACCTTC
clone_size: -; v_call: TRBV12-2; j_call: TRBJ2-7; d_call: -; cdr3_aa: CASRSRRGTDSYEQYF; cdr3_nt: TGTGCAAGTCGCTCTCGGCGGGGGACGGACTCCTACGAGCAGTACTTC
clone_size: few; v_call: TRBV27; j_call: TRBJ2-2; d_call: TRBD2; cdr3_aa: CASSLGLAGRTGELFF; cdr3_nt: TGTGCCAGCAGTTTAGGGCTAGCGGGACGGACCGGGGAGCTGTTTTTT
clone_size: -; v_call: TRBV29-1; j_call: TRBJ1-1; d_call: -; cdr3_aa: CSVEGSRATEAFF; cdr3_nt: TGCAGCGTTGAGGGTTCCAGGGCCACTGAAGCTTTCTTT
clone_size: -; v_call: TRBV7-3; j_call: TRBJ2-2; d_call: TRBD1; cdr3_aa: CASSAQGDTGELFF; cdr3_nt: TGTGCCAGCAGCGCACAGGGGGACACCGGGGAGCTGTTTTTT
clone_size: -; v_call: TRBV5-5; j_call: TRBJ2-4; d_call: -; cdr3_aa: CASSLGVAPNIQYF; cdr3_nt: TGTGCCAGCAGCTTGGGGGTAGCACCGAACATTCAGTACTTC
clone_size: -; v_call: TRBV18; j_call: TRBJ2-7; d_call: TRBD2; cdr3_aa: CASSLAGEKYEQYF; cdr3_nt: TGTGCCAGCTCACTGGCGGGAGAGAAGTACGAGCAGTACTTC
clone_size: -; v_call: TRBV6-4; j_call: TRBJ1-2; d_call: TRBD1; cdr3_aa: CASSRGQGDYGYTF; cdr3_nt: TGTGCCAGCAGTCGGGGACAGGGGGACTATGGCTACACCTTC
clone_size: -; v_call: TRBV18; j_call: TRBJ1-3; d_call: -; cdr3_aa: CASSENLGGISSGNTIYF; cdr3_nt: TGTGCCAGCTCGGAGAACCTGGGGGGTATAAGCTCTGGAAACACCATATATTTT
clone_size: -; v_call: TRBV9; j_call: TRBJ2-7; d_call: TRBD2; cdr3_aa: CASSAGLAGVSYEQYF; cdr3_nt: TGTGCCAGCAGCGCCGGACTAGCGGGAGTCTCCTACGAGCAGTACTTC
clone_size: -; v_call: TRBV7-7; j_call: TRBJ2-5; d_call: TRBD1; cdr3_aa: CASSFGTGQIPGTQYF; cdr3_nt: TGTGCCAGCAGCTTCGGGACAGGCCAGATTCCAGGGACCCAGTACTTC
clone_size: once; v_call: TRBV2; j_call: TRBJ2-5; d_call: -; cdr3_aa: CASSEEKQETQYF; cdr3_nt: TGTGCCAGCAGTGAGGAGAAACAAGAGACCCAGTACTTC
clone_size: -; v_call: TRBV28; j_call: TRBJ2-1; d_call: -; cdr3_aa: CASHTGALPSGESFEQFF; cdr3_nt: TGTGCCAGCCATACTGGAGCACTCCCCTCGGGGGAGAGTTTTGAGCAGTTCTTC
clone_size: once; v_call: TRBV23-1; j_call: TRBJ2-6; d_call: -; cdr3_aa: CASSQSTDGPSGDSGANVLTF; cdr3_nt: TGCGCCAGCAGTCAATCGACAGACGGGCCCAGTGGGGACTCTGGGGCCAACGTCCTGACTTTC
clone_size: -; v_call: TRBV18; j_call: TRBJ2-1; d_call: TRBD1; cdr3_aa: CASSPPTGGNEQFF; cdr3_nt: TGTGCCAGCTCACCTCCGACAGGGGGGAATGAGCAGTTCTTC
clone_size: -; v_call: TRBV29-1; j_call: TRBJ1-2; d_call: -; cdr3_aa: CSVTRQAGEGYTF; cdr3_nt: TGCAGCGTTACTAGACAGGCGGGGGAGGGCTACACCTTC
clone_size: -; v_call: TRBV6-5; j_call: TRBJ2-7; d_call: TRBD1; cdr3_aa: CASSSGTVYEQYF; cdr3_nt: TGTGCCAGCAGTTCCGGGACAGTTTACGAGCAGTACTTC
clone_size: once; v_call: TRBV10-1; j_call: TRBJ2-1; d_call: TRBD1; cdr3_aa: CASSVAGTGYNEQFF; cdr3_nt: TGCGCCAGCAGTGTGGCCGGGACAGGCTACAATGAGCAGTTCTTC
clone_size: once; v_call: TRBV7-9; j_call: TRBJ2-5; d_call: -; cdr3_aa: CASSFEARETQYF; cdr3_nt: TGTGCCAGCAGCTTTGAGGCCCGAGAGACCCAGTACTTC
clone_size: -; v_call: TRBV10-3; j_call: TRBJ2-3; d_call: TRBD1; cdr3_aa: CAIRGQSKDTQYF; cdr3_nt: TGTGCCATCAGGGGACAGTCTAAAGATACGCAGTATTTT
clone_size: -; v_call: TRBV18; j_call: TRBJ2-2; d_call: TRBD2; cdr3_aa: CASPRTSGSSTGELFF; cdr3_nt: TGTGCCAGCCCTCGGACTAGCGGGAGTAGCACCGGGGAGCTGTTTTTT
clone_size: -; v_call: TRBV5-4; j_call: TRBJ2-7; d_call: TRBD1; cdr3_aa: CASSLGTGVLYEQYF; cdr3_nt: TGTGCCAGCAGCTTAGGGACAGGGGTCCTATACGAGCAGTACTTC
clone_size: few; v_call: TRBV5-1; j_call: TRBJ1-6; d_call: -; cdr3_aa: CASSVARQANSPLHF; cdr3_nt: TGCGCCAGCAGTGTGGCTCGGCAGGCTAATTCACCCCTCCACTTT
clone_size: -; v_call: TRBV12-3/TRBV12-4; j_call: TRBJ2-7; d_call: -; cdr3_aa: CASSFFGYEQYF; cdr3_nt: TGTGCCAGCAGTTTTTTCGGTTACGAGCAGTACTTC
clone_size: -; v_call: TRBV6-5; j_call: TRBJ1-1; d_call: -; cdr3_aa: CASSTFATGDTEAFF; cdr3_nt: TGTGCCAGCAGTACATTCGCCACCGGGGACACTGAAGCTTTCTTT
clone_size: once; v_call: TRBV7-8; j_call: TRBJ2-1; d_call: TRBD2; cdr3_aa: CASSLEGSGYNEQFF; cdr3_nt: TGTGCCAGCAGCTTAGAGGGTAGCGGGTACAATGAGCAGTTCTTC
clone_size: -; v_call: TRBV11-2; j_call: TRBJ2-5; d_call: TRBD1; cdr3_aa: CASSKGQGQETQYF; cdr3_nt: TGTGCCAGCAGCAAAGGACAGGGCCAAGAGACCCAGTACTTC
clone_size: once; v_call: TRBV11-2; j_call: TRBJ1-2; d_call: -; cdr3_aa: CASSPDRGRDDYGYTF; cdr3_nt: TGTGCCAGCAGCCCCGACCGGGGTCGGGATGACTATGGCTACACCTTC
clone_size: -; v_call: TRBV5-1; j_call: TRBJ2-1; d_call: TRBD1; cdr3_aa: CASSQDRAGNREQFF; cdr3_nt: TGCGCCAGCAGCCAGGACAGGGCGGGCAATCGGGAGCAGTTCTTC
clone_size: -; v_call: TRBV6-2/TRBV6-3; j_call: TRBJ1-5; d_call: TRBD1; cdr3_aa: CASSYPRRDRGDQPQHF; cdr3_nt: TGTGCCAGCAGTTACCCAAGACGGGACAGGGGGGATCAGCCCCAGCATTTT
clone_size: once; v_call: TRBV9; j_call: TRBJ2-3; d_call: TRBD2; cdr3_aa: CASSARTGSGSGAQYF; cdr3_nt: TGTGCCAGCAGTGCCCGGACAGGTAGCGGGAGTGGGGCGCAGTATTTT
clone_size: -; v_call: TRBV5-1; j_call: TRBJ2-5; d_call: TRBD1; cdr3_aa: CASSFGTGDAETQYF; cdr3_nt: TGCGCCAGCAGCTTCGGGACAGGGGACGCCGAGACCCAGTACTTC
clone_size: -; v_call: TRBV18; j_call: TRBJ1-1; d_call: -; cdr3_aa: CASSTLDKNTEAFF; cdr3_nt: TGTGCCAGCTCAACACTGGACAAGAACACTGAAGCTTTCTTT
clone_size: -; v_call: TRBV9; j_call: TRBJ2-5; d_call: -; cdr3_aa: CASSPNTGVLETQYF; cdr3_nt: TGTGCCAGCAGCCCAAACACGGGGGTCCTGGAGACCCAGTACTTC
clone_size: -; v_call: TRBV29-1; j_call: TRBJ1-2; d_call: -; cdr3_aa: CSVGKGDYGYTF; cdr3_nt: TGCAGCGTTGGGAAGGGAGACTATGGCTACACCTTC
clone_size: -; v_call: TRBV7-3; j_call: TRBJ1-1; d_call: -; cdr3_aa: CASSVGPDGTEAFF; cdr3_nt: TGTGCCAGCAGCGTGGGGCCGGACGGCACTGAAGCTTTCTTT
clone_size: -; v_call: TRBV2; j_call: TRBJ2-7; d_call: TRBD2; cdr3_aa: CASRSGASGYSYEQYF; cdr3_nt: TGTGCCAGCAGGTCAGGTGCTAGCGGTTACTCCTACGAGCAGTACTTC
clone_size: -; v_call: TRBV11-2; j_call: TRBJ2-5; d_call: -; cdr3_aa: CASSLRDSNAQYF; cdr3_nt: TGTGCCAGCAGCTTAAGGGACTCCAATGCCCAGTACTTC
clone_size: -; v_call: TRBV19; j_call: TRBJ2-3; d_call: -; cdr3_aa: CASSIDAESTDTQYF; cdr3_nt: TGTGCCAGTAGTATAGATGCGGAGAGCACAGATACGCAGTATTTT
clone_size: -; v_call: TRBV19; j_call: TRBJ1-5; d_call: -; cdr3_aa: CASSMLGADRNQPQHF; cdr3_nt: TGTGCCAGTAGTATGTTAGGGGCGGATCGCAATCAGCCCCAGCATTTT
clone_size: -; v_call: TRBV7-9; j_call: TRBJ1-4; d_call: TRBD1; cdr3_aa: CASSSQGAHEKLFF; cdr3_nt: TGTGCCAGCAGCTCACAGGGGGCCCATGAAAAACTGTTTTTT
clone_size: -; v_call: TRBV11-3; j_call: TRBJ2-3; d_call: -; cdr3_aa: CASSYAGSGTDTQYF; cdr3_nt: TGTGCCAGCAGCTATGCGGGATCGGGCACAGATACGCAGTATTTT
clone_size: few; v_call: TRBV6-5; j_call: TRBJ1-5; d_call: -; cdr3_aa: CASRTFIEGNQPQHF; cdr3_nt: TGTGCCAGCAGGACCTTTATAGAGGGCAATCAGCCCCAGCATTTT
clone_size: -; v_call: TRBV19; j_call: TRBJ2-7; d_call: -; cdr3_aa: CASSQGWSYEQYF; cdr3_nt: TGTGCCAGTAGTCAGGGATGGAGCTACGAGCAGTACTTC
clone_size: -; v_call: TRBV9; j_call: TRBJ2-5; d_call: -; cdr3_aa: CASTLSGTREETQYF; cdr3_nt: TGTGCCAGCACCCTCTCGGGGACTCGGGAGGAGACCCAGTACTTC
clone_size: -; v_call: TRBV12-3/TRBV12-4; j_call: TRBJ2-7; d_call: TRBD2; cdr3_aa: CASGASGTYEQYF; cdr3_nt: TGTGCCAGCGGAGCTAGCGGAACCTACGAGCAGTACTTC
clone_size: -; v_call: TRBV6-2/TRBV6-3; j_call: TRBJ2-7; d_call: TRBD2; cdr3_aa: CASSYRLAAPSYEQYF; cdr3_nt: TGTGCCAGCAGTTATAGGCTAGCGGCGCCTTCCTACGAGCAGTACTTC
clone_size: -; v_call: TRBV27; j_call: TRBJ1-5; d_call: -; cdr3_aa: CASSSRGNQPQHF; cdr3_nt: TGTGCCAGCAGTTCCAGGGGCAATCAGCCCCAGCATTTT
clone_size: -; v_call: TRBV19; j_call: TRBJ2-7; d_call: -; cdr3_aa: CASSIKAGLPEQYF; cdr3_nt: TGTGCCAGTAGTATAAAAGCAGGGTTGCCCGAGCAGTACTTC